Below are 11 T cell receptor beta chains sequenced from a single sample in a study of blood T cell repertoires in COVID-19 (dated by TCRdb to 2019 to 2021). Libraries came from the immunoSEQ multiplex PCR assay. TCRdb limited this immuneACCESS table to in-frame rearrangements with V and J called. A share of clones is missing; checked studies link under half to unresolved V genes, and the rest is unexplained. The sample yields about 240,000 clones; approximately 80% were counted once. Approximately 1.8% of the sample rests with the top ten. Sample: peripheral blood. These receptor sequences come from a man under 40 who had recovered from COVID-19.

The rearrangement joins TRBV3-1 (or the pseudogene TRBV3-2) to TRBJ2-5; tentatively, D is TRBD2 (6 bases). This CDR3 contains 14 residues. Germline assignment: CDR1 LGHDT and CDR2 YNNKEL (reference sequence). Deletions cut 1 base from V and 9 bases from J, with 15 bases between. The CDR3, as DNA: TGTGCCAGCAGCCAAGGCCTAGCGCGGCCGGCCCAGTACTTC. Residues: CASSQGLARPAQYF.

This chain connects TRBV5-5 to TRBJ2-2; TRBD1 matches 8 bases. The germline V gene encodes CDR1 SGHKS and CDR2 YYEKEE (reference sequence). CDR3 length: 14 residues. Trimming removed 3 bases from V and 4 bases from J; junction bases left unmatched: 2. CDR3 loop: CASSWGTGTGELFF. The CDR3 DNA sequence: TGTGCCAGCAGCTGGGGGACAGGCACCGGGGAGCTGTTTTTT.

In its sample, this clone was seen once. V gene TRBV19 combines with J gene TRBJ1-2; 7 bases are a match to TRBD1. This CDR3 spans 13 amino acids. Germline-derived CDR1 and CDR2 are LNHDA and SQIVND (reference sequence). The trim removed 8 bases at V and 8 bases at J, leaving 11 bases unmatched. The CDR3 sequence is CASGPTGRLGYTF. The CDR3 coding sequence is TGTGCCAGTGGCCCGACAGGGCGTCTCGGCTACACCTTC.

This rearrangement joins TRBV5-6 to TRBJ1-2, with D unclear. Germline V gives CDR1 SGHDT, CDR2 YYEEEE. V lost 0 bases and J 7 bases, leaving 7 bases between the germline ends. The length of the CDR3 is 12 residues. The CDR3 region is CASSLGAGGYTF. DNA for the CDR3: TGTGCCAGCAGCTTGGGGGCGGGTGGCTACACCTTC.

The chain combines TRBV29-1 with TRBJ1-2; 9 positions match TRBD1. Trimming at V came to 3 bases and at J to 4 bases, leaving 6 bases not matched to a gene. The germline V gene has CDR1 SQVTM and CDR2 ANQGSEA. The length of the CDR3 is 14 residues. In nucleotides, the CDR3 is TGCAGCGTTGAGGGACAGGGAGGATCCTATGGCTACACCTTC. This sequence encodes CSVEGQGGSYGYTF.

This clone has ten or more counts. The V call is TRBV25-1, the J call TRBJ1-5; 7 nucleotides line up with TRBD1. CDR3 length equals 12 residues. CDR1 MGHDK and CDR2 SYGVNS come from the germline V gene. V lost 6 bases to trimming and J lost 6 bases; unmatched junction nucleotides: 2. CDR3 DNA: TGTGCCAGCAGACAGGGGAGTCAGCCCCAGCATTTT. Translation gives CASRQGSQPQHF.

This CDR3 reads CASSFHSNQPQHF. The CDR3 nucleotides read TGTGCCAGCAGTTTCCACTCAAATCAGCCCCAGCATTTT. The chain has TRBV28 and TRBJ1-5, with D hard to call. Per the germline V gene, CDR1 is MDHEN and CDR2 is SYDVKM. V lost 3 bases, J lost 4 bases, and 7 bases lay in between. CDR3 length: 13 residues.

V usage is TRBV7-2 and J usage is TRBJ1-2; 7 bases are shared with TRBD1. V lost 7 bases to trimming and J lost 8 bases; unmatched junction nucleotides: 13. The germline gives CDR1 SGHTA, CDR2 FQGNSA. This CDR3 contains 14 residues. The CDR3 sequence: CASKRPTGTFGYTF. The CDR3 DNA reads TGTGCCAGCAAAAGGCCGACAGGGACCTTCGGCTACACCTTC.

CDR3 DNA sequence: TGTGCCAGCAGTACGACAGAGCTCTATGGCTACACCTTC. This encodes CASSTTELYGYTF. The chain is built from TRBV2 and TRBJ1-2, with D possibly being TRBD1 (5 bases). The V gene's germline CDR1 is SNHLY and CDR2 FYNNEI. The CDR3 sequence is 13 residues long. Trimming left V 5 bases short and J 4 bases short, with 11 bases between.

J is TRBJ2-7 and V is TRBV5-1, with 10 nucleotides matching TRBD1. The trim removed 4 bases at V and 4 bases at J, leaving 5 bases unmatched. Germline V gene lookup returns CDR1 SGHRS and CDR2 YFSETQ. There are 14 residues in the CDR3. CDR3 DNA sequence: TGCGCCAGCAGCGGGACAGGGGTCCCGTACGAGCAGTACTTC. It yields the protein CASSGTGVPYEQYF.

This clone was counted once. V gene TRBV5-1 combines with J gene TRBJ1-1; 8 bases line up with TRBD1. CDR3 length: 16 residues. V lost 4 bases to trimming and J lost 1 base; unmatched junction nucleotides: 9. The germline V gene has CDR1 SGHRS and CDR2 YFSETQ. The CDR3 region is CASSDGRQGPNTEAFF. Written as DNA, the CDR3 is TGCGCCAGCAGCGATGGCAGACAGGGGCCGAACACTGAAGCTTTCTTT. Based on the CDR3 plus reference TRBV5-1 and TRBJ1-1, the full variable domain is KAGVTQTPRYLIKTRGQQVTLSCSPISGHRSVSWYQQTPGQGLQFLFEYFSETQRNKGNFPGRFSGRQFSNSRSEMNVSTLELGDSALYLCASSDGRQGPNTEAFFGQGTRLTVV.